This T cell receptor (beta chain) was identified in a study of sequential checkpoint blockade in melanoma. Study-wide context: Patients were randomized 1:1 to nivolumab-then-ipilimumab or ipilimumab-then-nivolumab first-line. Matched biopsies came pretreatment and at week 13 for twenty-two patients.

Treatment given: randomized to nivolumab then ipilimumab (arm A) or the reverse (arm B). The method was immunoSEQ multiplex PCR; TCRdb's version includes in-frame clones alone and lacks a portion of them. The data hold about 21,000 clones, with 27% observed a single time. V trimming: 0 bases; J trimming: 0 bases; junction bases outside the gene matches: 2. The germline V gene has CDR1 SGHRS and CDR2 YFSETQ. This CDR3 region has 17 residues. The sequenced sample was tumor tissue (inferred from file names), obtained from a patient given nivolumab and ipilimumab in sequence. The sequence derives from a human donor with melanoma. The rearrangement links TRBV5-1 to TRBJ2-1; 11 bases agree with TRBD2. CDR3 sequence reads: CASSLASGGSSYNEQFF. The CDR3 DNA sequence: TGCGCCAGCAGCTTGGCTAGCGGGGGGAGCTCCTACAATGAGCAGTTCTTC.